A single sample is the source of the 30 T cell receptor beta chains below, sequenced in a study of cytomegalovirus exposure and HLA in healthy donors. The PCR used 60 Vbeta and 13 Jbeta primers. Method: immunoSEQ multiplex PCR; TCRdb's copy keeps in-frame clones and lacks some. Here the sample spans roughly 170,000 clones, 75% to 85% being singletons. The specimen was PBMCs. These receptor sequences come from a girl aged 2 to 9 in good health and CMV-seropositive.

V is TRBV19 and J is TRBJ2-1; D might be TRBD1 (5 bases). Per the germline V gene, CDR1 is LNHDA and CDR2 is SQIVND (reference sequence). V dropped 11 bases and J dropped 2 bases, with 10 bases sitting between them. The CDR3 spans 12 residues. This chain's CDR3 is CASLDTYNEQFF. CDR3 in DNA: TGTGCCTCTCTGGACACCTACAATGAGCAGTTCTTC.

CDR3 region: CASSSVFHEQFF. CDR3 coding DNA: TGTGCCAGCAGTTCGGTATTCCATGAGCAGTTCTTC. The chain carries TRBV28 and TRBJ2-1; D gene ambiguous. V lost 4 bases and J 8 bases, leaving 9 bases between the germline ends. Germline V CDR1 and CDR2: MDHEN, SYDVKM. The CDR3 is 12 amino acids. Full variable domain (rest looked up from reference TRBV28 and TRBJ2-1): DVKVTQSSRYLVKRTGEKVFLECVQDMDHENMFWYRQDPGLGLRLIYFSYDVKMKEKGDIPEGYSVSREKKERFSLILESASTNQTSMYLCASSSVFHEQFFGPGTRLTVL.

The chain is built from TRBV11-2 and TRBJ2-7, with 15 bases identical to TRBD2. V dropped 6 bases and J dropped 4; count of bases not matched to a gene: 10. CDR1 is SGHAT, CDR2 FQNNGV, per germline. The length of the CDR3 is 17 residues. The CDR3 is CASRPQGLAGGGYEQYF. The CDR3 nucleotides read TGTGCCAGCAGACCCCAAGGACTAGCGGGAGGGGGTTACGAGCAGTACTTC.

The V call is TRBV5-4, the J call TRBJ2-3; TRBD2 matches at 7 bases. CDR1 is SGHNT, CDR2 YYREEE, per germline (reference sequence). The V and J ends lost 4 bases and 1 base, in that order; junction bases with no gene match: 6. The CDR3 totals 15 residues. The CDR3 nucleotides are TGTGCCAGCAGCCCTGTAGCGGGCGGCACAGATACGCAGTATTTT. Translating gives CASSPVAGGTDTQYF.

V gene TRBV7-8 combines with J gene TRBJ1-3; 7 bases line up with TRBD1. Germline lookup yields CDR1 SGHVS and CDR2 FQNEAQ. This CDR3 is 17 amino acids long. Trimming at V came to 4 bases and at J to 0 bases, leaving 9 bases not matched to a gene. The CDR3 spells CASSSDRAVRSGNTIYF. The CDR3 DNA is TGTGCCAGCAGCTCCGACAGGGCAGTCCGCTCTGGAAACACCATATATTTT.

The chain couples TRBV2 to TRBJ1-6; 7 nucleotides match TRBD1. V trimming: 7 bases; J trimming: 7 bases; junction bases outside the gene matches: 10. The germline V gene has CDR1 SNHLY and CDR2 FYNNEI. The CDR3 has 15 amino acids. CDR3 coding DNA: TGTGCCAGCACCCAAGGGGGCAGGGTCAATTCACCCCTCCACTTT. Translation: CASTQGGRVNSPLHF.

This clone was found once. This rearrangement joins TRBV9 to TRBJ2-1; D is unclear. Germline assignment: CDR1 SGDLS and CDR2 YYNGEE. Trimming took off 0 bases at V and 7 bases at J, with 8 bases between the two ends. This CDR3 comprises 13 residues. CDR3 sequence: CASSVVDENEQFF. CDR3 in DNA: TGTGCCAGCAGCGTAGTTGATGAGAATGAGCAGTTCTTC.

This rearrangement joins TRBV5-1 to TRBJ2-2, with 7 bases identical to TRBD2. V lost 0 bases, J lost 0 bases, and 5 bases stayed unmatched. The CDR3 contains 17 residues. The V gene's germline CDR1 is SGHRS and CDR2 YFSETQ. The CDR3 region is CASSLEIAGANTGELFF. The CDR3 DNA follows: TGCGCCAGCAGCTTGGAAATAGCGGGTGCGAACACCGGGGAGCTGTTTTTT. The whole variable domain, remainder taken from reference TRBV5-1 and TRBJ2-2, is KAGVTQTPRYLIKTRGQQVTLSCSPISGHRSVSWYQQTPGQGLQFLFEYFSETQRNKGNFPGRFSGRQFSNSRSEMNVSTLELGDSALYLCASSLEIAGANTGELFFGEGSRLTVL.

CDR3 nucleotide sequence: TGTGCCAGCAGCCCCTTGGCTAGCGGCACCGGGGAGCTGTTTTTT. This sequence encodes CASSPLASGTGELFF. This chain uses TRBV7-6 with TRBJ2-2; TRBD2 matches 7 bases. V lost 5 bases and J lost 4; bases outside the gene matches: 7. Germline loops: CDR1 SGHVS, CDR2 FNYEAQ. The CDR3 has 15 residues. Drawing the rest from reference TRBV7-6 and TRBJ2-2, the complete variable domain is GAGVSQSPRYKVTKRGQDVALRCDPISGHVSLYWYRQALGQGPEFLTYFNYEAQQDKSGLPNDRFSAERPEGSISTLTIQRTEQRDSAMYRCASSPLASGTGELFFGEGSRLTVL.

This clone was recorded once. This chain joins TRBV4-1 and TRBJ1-1, with a weak D call TRBD1 (5 bases). CDR1 and CDR2 (germline): MGHRA, YSYEKL. The CDR3 contains 16 residues. V was clipped by 4 bases and J by 0 bases, with 15 bases between them. The CDR3 sequence is CASSPTAGWMNTEAFF. CDR3 bases: TGCGCCAGCAGCCCCACGGCAGGGTGGATGAACACTGAAGCTTTCTTT.

The chain uses TRBV10-3 and TRBJ2-1, with TRBD2 identical over 12 bases. Germline V lookup: CDR1 ENHRY, CDR2 SYGVKD. The ends lost 6 bases at V and 1 base at J; junction bases unmatched: 13. This CDR3 is 19 amino acids long. The CDR3 bases are TGTGCCATCAGCGGGACTAGCGGGCCCCTGGTCCCTTCCTACAATGAGCAGTTCTTC. Translated: CAISGTSGPLVPSYNEQFF.

The chain links TRBV19 to TRBJ1-4; no clear D gene. With 7 bases removed from V and 8 bases from J, the gap between germline ends came to 8 bases. The CDR3 loop spans 11 amino acids. Germline CDR1 and CDR2: LNHDA and SQIVND (reference sequence). The CDR3 nucleotides read TGTGCCAGTACAGCGAGAGAAAAACTGTTTTTT. Protein: CASTAREKLFF.

The CDR3 region has the DNA TGTGCCAGCAGCCGACAGGGGAATTCACCCCTCCACTTT. Its translation: CASSRQGNSPLHF. This chain links TRBV6-1 with TRBJ1-6; 8 bases fit TRBD1. The length of the CDR3 is 13 residues. Germline trimming cut 6 bases from V and 7 bases from J; bases unmatched to any gene: 2. From germline, CDR1 is MNHNS and CDR2 SASEGT.

The rearrangement uses TRBV27 and TRBJ1-6; 7 positions agree with TRBD1. Per germline, CDR1 MNHEY and CDR2 SMNVEV (reference sequence). There are 15 residues in the CDR3. Trimming cost V 5 bases and J 7 bases; bases outside gene matches: 8. The CDR3 sequence is CASSPGQAGNSPLHF. The CDR3 DNA reads as TGTGCCAGCAGTCCCGGACAGGCGGGGAATTCACCCCTCCACTTT.

This rearrangement joins TRBV25-1 to TRBJ2-1; no clear D. Trimming shortened V by 7 bases and J by 0 bases, and 22 bases separated the two germline ends. The CDR3 consists of 18 residues. Looked up from germline, CDR1 is MGHDK and CDR2 is SYGVNS. The CDR3 bases are TGTGCCAGCACGAAGCCGGCGACGGAAGCGAGCTCCTACAATGAGCAGTTCTTC. The encoded protein is CASTKPATEASSYNEQFF.

The genes are TRBV6-1 and TRBJ1-3; D remains ambiguous. The CDR3 length is 16 residues. CDR1 MNHNS and CDR2 SASEGT come from the germline V gene. V lost 1 base to trimming and J lost 0 bases, with 10 bases between them. The CDR3 DNA is TGTGCCAGCAGTGAAGTGCGGGTTAGCTCTGGAAACACCATATATTTT. It codes for CASSEVRVSSGNTIYF.

The rearrangement uses TRBV10-3 and TRBJ2-7; 9 positions match TRBD1. Unmatched junction bases numbered 13, after V lost 10 bases and J lost 6 bases. The CDR3 is 14 residues long. CDR1 and CDR2 (germline): ENHRY, SYGVKD. CDR3 sequence reads: CATKRDRASGEQYF. In DNA, the CDR3 is TGTGCCACGAAAAGGGACAGGGCCTCGGGCGAGCAGTACTTC.

About this clone: At one end the junction does not follow the germline gene, possibly because of a read error. The V and J genes are TRBV4-2 and TRBJ1-5, with a weak D call TRBD1 (5 bases). CDR1 and CDR2 (germline): LGHNA, YNFKEQ. The CDR3 extends over 16 amino acids. This chain's CDR3 is CASTQNWGDGNQPQHF. The CDR3 region has the DNA TGTGCCAGCACCCAAAACTGGGGGGACGGCAATCAGCCCCAGCATTTT.

The J gene is TRBJ2-7, the V gene TRBV7-2; 8 bases fit TRBD2. V was pared by 3 bases and J by 3 bases, with 4 bases of the junction left unmatched. Per the germline V gene, CDR1 is SGHTA and CDR2 is FQGNSA. This CDR3 contains 14 residues. The CDR3 here is CASSFGGGNYEQYF. CDR3 in DNA: TGTGCCAGCAGCTTTGGCGGGGGGAACTACGAGCAGTACTTC.

The chain carries TRBV30 and TRBJ2-1, with TRBD2 matching over 11 bases. V lost 5 bases and J lost 9; bases outside the gene matches: 12. CDR3 size: 15 residues. In germline, CDR1 is GTSNPN, CDR2 SVGIG (reference sequence). The CDR3 loop is CAWGGQTSGIGEQFF. The CDR3 coding sequence is TGTGCCTGGGGGGGTCAGACTAGCGGGATTGGTGAGCAGTTCTTC.

The chain recombines TRBV5-1 with TRBJ1-1, with 9 bases aligning to TRBD1. Germline loops: CDR1 SGHRS, CDR2 YFSETQ. V shed 0 bases, J shed 3 bases, and the junction held 9 bases outside the gene matches. The CDR3 has 17 residues. CDR3 protein: CASSLDRGRERDTEAFF. The CDR3, as DNA: TGCGCCAGCAGCTTGGACAGGGGGCGAGAGAGGGACACTGAAGCTTTCTTT.

V and J are TRBV11-2 and TRBJ1-2; D gene unclear. The CDR3 length is 13 residues. CDR1 and CDR2 (germline): SGHAT, FQNNGV. With 1 base removed from V and 8 bases from J, the gap between germline ends came to 11 bases. CDR3 sequence (DNA): TGTGCCAGCAGCTTAGTTTTGGGAGAGGGCTACACCTTC. This translates into CASSLVLGEGYTF.

In this sample, this clone turned up once. The V gene is TRBV5-1, the J gene TRBJ2-1; D uncertain. CDR3 length equals 15 residues. Germline CDR1 reads SGHRS; CDR2 reads YFSETQ. Trimming left V 2 bases short and J 0 bases short, with 9 bases between. As DNA, the CDR3 is TGCGCCAGCAGCTTATCAGACAACTCCTACAATGAGCAGTTCTTC. This codes for CASSLSDNSYNEQFF.

The chain joins TRBV5-4 to TRBJ2-7; TRBD2 matches at 9 bases. The germline CDR1 and CDR2 sequences are SGHNT and YYREEE (reference sequence). The CDR3 covers 16 residues. V was clipped by 3 bases and J by 2 bases; unmatched bases: 9. CDR3 in amino acids: CASSSRSSGAPYEQYF. CDR3 DNA sequence: TGTGCCAGCAGCTCCCGGTCTAGCGGGGCCCCCTACGAGCAGTACTTC.

The genes are TRBV7-3 and TRBJ2-7; weak D call: TRBD2 (6 bases). This CDR3 region has 13 residues. The V and J ends lost 4 bases and 5 bases respectively, with 12 bases between them. CDR1 and CDR2 (germline): SGHTA, FQGTGA. CDR3 protein: CASSSLWGDEQYF. CDR3 DNA: TGTGCCAGCAGCTCTTTATGGGGGGACGAGCAGTACTTC.

This chain links TRBV6-5 with TRBJ2-2; D perhaps matches TRBD2 (5 bases). This CDR3 contains 12 residues. Deletions cut 7 bases from V and 4 bases from J, with 7 bases between. Looked up from germline, CDR1 is MNHEY and CDR2 is SVGAGI. The CDR3 spells CASTSGTGELFF. CDR3 DNA sequence: TGTGCCAGCACGAGCGGCACCGGGGAGCTGTTTTTT.

The chain has TRBV6-1 and TRBJ1-4; unclear D gene. Germline V gene lookup returns CDR1 MNHNS and CDR2 SASEGT. The CDR3 runs to 12 residues. Trimming removed 3 bases from V and 6 bases from J, with 5 bases in between. As DNA, the CDR3 is TGTGCCAGCAGTGAGGGAGATGAAAAACTGTTTTTT. This translates into CASSEGDEKLFF.

The genes are TRBV30 and TRBJ1-1; D uncertain. CDR1 and CDR2 (germline): GTSNPN, SVGIG (reference sequence). The V gene lost 4 bases and the J gene lost 5 bases, with 14 bases spanning the gap. The CDR3 extends over 13 amino acids. The CDR3 region has the DNA TGTGCCTGGAAAAACGGCGGAAAGACTGAAGCTTTCTTT. Translated, it gives CAWKNGGKTEAFF.

The J gene is TRBJ1-2, the V gene TRBV4-2; 9 positions match TRBD1. Germline V CDR1 and CDR2: LGHNA, YNFKEQ. Germline trimming cut 4 bases from V and 4 bases from J; bases unmatched to any gene: 10. The CDR3 spans 16 residues. CDR3 DNA sequence: TGTGCCAGCAGCCCTGAGCAGGGACAGGGTAGCTATGGCTACACCTTC. Amino acid sequence: CASSPEQGQGSYGYTF.

The rearrangement uses TRBV5-1 and TRBJ1-2; 9 positions match TRBD1. Germline V gene data show CDR1 as SGHRS and CDR2 as YFSETQ. Trimming took 4 bases from V and 9 from J; bases not matched to a gene: 10. The CDR3 contains 14 residues. CDR3 in amino acids: CASSLGQGVRRYTF. The DNA for the CDR3 is TGCGCCAGCAGCCTGGGACAGGGTGTAAGGCGCTACACCTTC. Full variable domain (rest looked up from reference TRBV5-1 and TRBJ1-2): KAGVTQTPRYLIKTRGQQVTLSCSPISGHRSVSWYQQTPGQGLQFLFEYFSETQRNKGNFPGRFSGRQFSNSRSEMNVSTLELGDSALYLCASSLGQGVRRYTFGSGTRLTVV.